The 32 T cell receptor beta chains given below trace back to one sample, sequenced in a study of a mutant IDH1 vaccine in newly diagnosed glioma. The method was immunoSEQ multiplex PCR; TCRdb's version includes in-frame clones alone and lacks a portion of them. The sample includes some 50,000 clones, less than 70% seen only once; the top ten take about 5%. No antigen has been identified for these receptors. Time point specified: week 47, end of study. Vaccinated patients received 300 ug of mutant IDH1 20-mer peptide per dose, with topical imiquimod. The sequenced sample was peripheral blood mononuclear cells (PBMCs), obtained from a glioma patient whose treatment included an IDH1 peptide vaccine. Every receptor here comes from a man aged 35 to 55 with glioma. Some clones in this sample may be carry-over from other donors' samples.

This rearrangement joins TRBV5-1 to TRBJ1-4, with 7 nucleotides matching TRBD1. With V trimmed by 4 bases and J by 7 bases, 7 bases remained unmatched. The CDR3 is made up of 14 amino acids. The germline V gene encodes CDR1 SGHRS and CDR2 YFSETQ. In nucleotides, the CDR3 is TGCGCCAGCAGCCAGAGACAGGGTAGTGAAAAACTGTTTTTT. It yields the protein CASSQRQGSEKLFF.

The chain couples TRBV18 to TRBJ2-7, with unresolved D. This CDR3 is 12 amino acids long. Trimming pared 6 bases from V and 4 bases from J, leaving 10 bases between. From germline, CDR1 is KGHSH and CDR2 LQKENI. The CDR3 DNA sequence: TGTGCCAGCTCGCGCGATTCGTACGAGCAGTACTTC. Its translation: CASSRDSYEQYF.

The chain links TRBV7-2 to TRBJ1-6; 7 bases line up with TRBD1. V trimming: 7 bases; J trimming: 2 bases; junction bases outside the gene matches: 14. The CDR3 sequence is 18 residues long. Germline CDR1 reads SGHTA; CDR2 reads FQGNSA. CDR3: CASNAGWTGRTYNSPLHF. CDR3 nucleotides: TGTGCCAGCAACGCGGGATGGACAGGAAGAACCTATAATTCACCCCTCCACTTT.

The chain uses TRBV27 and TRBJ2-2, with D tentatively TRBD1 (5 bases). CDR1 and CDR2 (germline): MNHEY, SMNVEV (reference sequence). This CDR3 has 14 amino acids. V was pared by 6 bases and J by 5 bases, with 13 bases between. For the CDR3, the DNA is TGTGCCAGCAGCCCAACGCAGGGTACCGGGGAGCTGTTTTTT. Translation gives CASSPTQGTGELFF.

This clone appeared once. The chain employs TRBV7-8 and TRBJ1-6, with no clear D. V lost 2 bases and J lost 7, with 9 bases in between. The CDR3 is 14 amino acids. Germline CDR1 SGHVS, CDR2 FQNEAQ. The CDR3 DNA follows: TGTGCCAGCAGCTTATTCCGGGTCAATTCACCCCTCCACTTT. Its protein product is CASSLFRVNSPLHF. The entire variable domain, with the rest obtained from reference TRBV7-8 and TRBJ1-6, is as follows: GAGVSQSPRYKVAKRGQDVALRCDPISGHVSLFWYQQALGQGPEFLTYFQNEAQLDKSGLPSDRFFAERPEGSVSTLKIQRTQQEDSAVYLCASSLFRVNSPLHFGNGTRLTVT.

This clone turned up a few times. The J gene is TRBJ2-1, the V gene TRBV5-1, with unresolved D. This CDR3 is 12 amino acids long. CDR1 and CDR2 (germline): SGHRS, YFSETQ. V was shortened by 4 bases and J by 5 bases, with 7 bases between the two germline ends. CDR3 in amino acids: CASSPLDNEQFF. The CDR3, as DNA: TGCGCCAGCAGCCCGTTGGACAATGAGCAGTTCTTC.

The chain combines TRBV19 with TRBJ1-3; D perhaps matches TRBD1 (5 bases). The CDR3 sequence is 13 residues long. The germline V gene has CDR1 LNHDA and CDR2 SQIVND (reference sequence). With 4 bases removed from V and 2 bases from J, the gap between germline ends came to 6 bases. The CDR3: CASSRGPGNTIYF. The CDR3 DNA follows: TGTGCCAGTAGTAGGGGACCTGGAAACACCATATATTTT. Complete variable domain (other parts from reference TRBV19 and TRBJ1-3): DGGITQSPKYLFRKEGQNVTLSCEQNLNHDAMYWYRQDPGQGLRLIYYSQIVNDFQKGDIAEGYSVSREKKESFPLTVTSAQKNPTAFYLCASSRGPGNTIYFGEGSWLTVV.

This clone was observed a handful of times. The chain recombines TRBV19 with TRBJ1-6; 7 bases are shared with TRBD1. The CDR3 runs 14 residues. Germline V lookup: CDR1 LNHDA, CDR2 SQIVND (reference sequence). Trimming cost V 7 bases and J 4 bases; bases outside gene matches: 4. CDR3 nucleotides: TGTGCCAGTACAACGACAGGGTATAATTCACCCCTCCACTTT. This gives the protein CASTTTGYNSPLHF. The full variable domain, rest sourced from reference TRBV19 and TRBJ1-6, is DGGITQSPKYLFRKEGQNVTLSCEQNLNHDAMYWYRQDPGQGLRLIYYSQIVNDFQKGDIAEGYSVSREKKESFPLTVTSAQKNPTAFYLCASTTTGYNSPLHFGNGTRLTVT.

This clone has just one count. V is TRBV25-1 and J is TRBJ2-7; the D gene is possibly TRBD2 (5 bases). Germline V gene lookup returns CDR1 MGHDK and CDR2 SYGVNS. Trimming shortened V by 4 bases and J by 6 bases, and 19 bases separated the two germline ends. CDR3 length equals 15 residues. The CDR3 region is CASSVPSGGFGEQYF. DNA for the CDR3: TGTGCCAGCAGTGTACCCTCGGGCGGGTTCGGCGAGCAGTACTTC.

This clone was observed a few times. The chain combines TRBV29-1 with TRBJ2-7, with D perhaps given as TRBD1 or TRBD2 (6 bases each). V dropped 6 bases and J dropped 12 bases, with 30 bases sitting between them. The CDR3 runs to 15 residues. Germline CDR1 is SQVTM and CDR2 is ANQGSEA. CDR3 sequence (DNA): TGCAGCGTACGGGAGCAGGGGTCCCCTAGAGAGGGCCTGTACTTC. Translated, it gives CSVREQGSPREGLYF.

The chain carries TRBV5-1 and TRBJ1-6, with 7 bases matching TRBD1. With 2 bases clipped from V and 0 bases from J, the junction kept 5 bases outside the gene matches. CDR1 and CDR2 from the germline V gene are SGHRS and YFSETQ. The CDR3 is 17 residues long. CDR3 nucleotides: TGCGCCAGCAGCTTTCAGGGGGATGGCTCCTATAATTCACCCCTCCACTTT. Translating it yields CASSFQGDGSYNSPLHF.

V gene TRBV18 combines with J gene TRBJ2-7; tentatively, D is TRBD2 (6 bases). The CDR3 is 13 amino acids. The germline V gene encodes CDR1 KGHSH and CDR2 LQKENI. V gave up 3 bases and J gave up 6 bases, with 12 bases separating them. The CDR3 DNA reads TGTGCCAGCTCACCGGGGCCGGAGGGCGAGCAGTACTTC. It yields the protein CASSPGPEGEQYF.

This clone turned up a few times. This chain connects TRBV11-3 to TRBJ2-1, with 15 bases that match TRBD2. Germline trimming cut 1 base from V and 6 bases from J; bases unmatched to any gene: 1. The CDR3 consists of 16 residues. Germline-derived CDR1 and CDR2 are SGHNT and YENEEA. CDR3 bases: TGTGCCAGCAGCTTAGGGACTAGCGGGGGGGCCAATGAGCAGTTCTTC. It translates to CASSLGTSGGANEQFF.

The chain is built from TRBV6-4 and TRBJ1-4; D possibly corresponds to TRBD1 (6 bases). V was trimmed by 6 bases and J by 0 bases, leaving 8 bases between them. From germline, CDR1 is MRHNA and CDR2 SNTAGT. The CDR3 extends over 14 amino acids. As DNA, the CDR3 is TGTGCCAGCAGAAGGACAGCAACTAATGAAAAACTGTTTTTT. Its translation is CASRRTATNEKLFF.

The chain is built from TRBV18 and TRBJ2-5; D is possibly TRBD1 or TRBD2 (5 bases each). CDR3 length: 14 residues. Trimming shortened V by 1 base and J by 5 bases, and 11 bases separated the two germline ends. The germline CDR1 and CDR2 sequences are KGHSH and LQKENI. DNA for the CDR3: TGTGCCAGCTCACCACAGTTAGGGGAGGAGACCCAGTACTTC. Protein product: CASSPQLGEETQYF.

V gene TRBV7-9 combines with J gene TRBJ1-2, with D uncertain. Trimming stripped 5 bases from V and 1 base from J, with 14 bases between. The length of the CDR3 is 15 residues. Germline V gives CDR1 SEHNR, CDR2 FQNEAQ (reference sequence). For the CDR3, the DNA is TGTGCCAGCAGCACAGTAGCCAGGCTTAACTATGGCTACACCTTC. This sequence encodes CASSTVARLNYGYTF.

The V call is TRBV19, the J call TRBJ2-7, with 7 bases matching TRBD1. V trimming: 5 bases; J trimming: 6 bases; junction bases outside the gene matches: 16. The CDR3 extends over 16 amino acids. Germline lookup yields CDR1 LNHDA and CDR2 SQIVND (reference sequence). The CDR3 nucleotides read TGTGCCAGTAGTTCTCGTTTCCCGGACAGGATCGGCGAGCAGTACTTC. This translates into CASSSRFPDRIGEQYF.

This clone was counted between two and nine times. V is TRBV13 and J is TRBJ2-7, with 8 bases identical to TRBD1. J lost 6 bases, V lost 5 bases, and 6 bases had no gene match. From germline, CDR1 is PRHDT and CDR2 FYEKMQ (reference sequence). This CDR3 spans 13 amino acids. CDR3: CASSPPTGVEQYF. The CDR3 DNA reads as TGTGCCAGCAGCCCCCCGACAGGGGTCGAGCAGTACTTC.

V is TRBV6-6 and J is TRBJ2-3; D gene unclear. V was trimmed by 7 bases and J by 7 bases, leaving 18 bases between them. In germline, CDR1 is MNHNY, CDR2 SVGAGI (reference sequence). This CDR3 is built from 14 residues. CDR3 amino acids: CASTPSGPAYTQYF. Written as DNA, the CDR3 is TGTGCCAGCACCCCCAGTGGGCCCGCTTATACGCAGTATTTT.

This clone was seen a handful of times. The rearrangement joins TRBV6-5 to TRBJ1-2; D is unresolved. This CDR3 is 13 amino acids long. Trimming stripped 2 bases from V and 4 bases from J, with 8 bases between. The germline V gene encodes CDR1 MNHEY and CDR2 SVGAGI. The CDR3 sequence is CASSYGEGYGYTF. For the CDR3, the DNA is TGTGCCAGCAGTTACGGAGAAGGCTATGGCTACACCTTC.

CDR3 nucleotide sequence: TGTGCCATCAGTGAATACGACACCTCCTATGGCTACACCTTC. It specifies CAISEYDTSYGYTF. The rearrangement uses TRBV10-3 and TRBJ1-2; no clear D gene. The CDR3 is 14 amino acids. Trimming shortened V by 3 bases and J by 4 bases, and 12 bases separated the two germline ends. Germline values: CDR1 ENHRY, CDR2 SYGVKD.

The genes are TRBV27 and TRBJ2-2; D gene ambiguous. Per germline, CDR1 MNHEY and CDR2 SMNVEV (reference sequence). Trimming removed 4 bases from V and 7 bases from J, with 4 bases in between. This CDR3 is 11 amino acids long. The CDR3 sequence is CASSWGGELFF. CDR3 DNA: TGTGCCAGCAGTTGGGGCGGGGAGCTGTTTTTT.

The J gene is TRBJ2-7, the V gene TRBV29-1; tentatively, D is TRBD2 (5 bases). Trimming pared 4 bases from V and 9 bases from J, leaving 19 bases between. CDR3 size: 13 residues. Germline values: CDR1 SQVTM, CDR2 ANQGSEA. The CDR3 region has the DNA TGCAGCGTTGTGTCGGGAAATTCGGTAGTGCAGTACTTC. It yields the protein CSVVSGNSVVQYF.

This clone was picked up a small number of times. CDR3 sequence reads: CAWRGVWASANSPLHF. The CDR3, as DNA: TGTGCCTGGAGGGGGGTCTGGGCATCAGCGAATTCACCCCTCCACTTT. J is TRBJ1-6 and V is TRBV30; possibly TRBD1 for D (5 bases). CDR3 length: 16 amino acids. The germline V gene encodes CDR1 GTSNPN and CDR2 SVGIG (reference sequence). Trimming stripped 3 bases from V and 7 bases from J, with 19 bases between.

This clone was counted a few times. CDR3 sequence: CASIAGYNSPLHF. The CDR3 nucleotides read TGTGCCAGCATTGCAGGGTATAATTCACCCCTCCACTTT. The gene calls are TRBV2 and TRBJ1-6; TRBD1 is a possible D gene (5 bases). Between the trimmed V and J ends, which lost 7 bases and 4 bases, there was a span of 8 bases. The CDR3 is made up of 13 amino acids. Per germline, CDR1 SNHLY and CDR2 FYNNEI.

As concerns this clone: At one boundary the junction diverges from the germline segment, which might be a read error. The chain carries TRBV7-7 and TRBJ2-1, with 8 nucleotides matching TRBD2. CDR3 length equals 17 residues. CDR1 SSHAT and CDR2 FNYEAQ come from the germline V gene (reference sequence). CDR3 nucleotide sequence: TGTGCTAGCAGCTTAGCGGGACAACCCTGCTCCTACAATGAGCAGTTCTTC. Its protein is CASSLAGQPCSYNEQFF.

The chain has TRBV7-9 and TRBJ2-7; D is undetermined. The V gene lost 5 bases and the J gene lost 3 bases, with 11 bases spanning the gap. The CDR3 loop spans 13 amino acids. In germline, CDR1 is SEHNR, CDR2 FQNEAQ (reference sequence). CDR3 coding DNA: TGTGCCAGCAGCCCAGGCCCGTTCTACGAGCAGTACTTC. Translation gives CASSPGPFYEQYF. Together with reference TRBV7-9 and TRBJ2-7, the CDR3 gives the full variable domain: DTGVSQNPRHKITKRGQNVTFRCDPISEHNRLYWYRQTLGQGPEFLTYFQNEAQLEKSRLLSDRFSAERPKGSFSTLEIQRTEQGDSAMYLCASSPGPFYEQYFGPGTRLTVT.

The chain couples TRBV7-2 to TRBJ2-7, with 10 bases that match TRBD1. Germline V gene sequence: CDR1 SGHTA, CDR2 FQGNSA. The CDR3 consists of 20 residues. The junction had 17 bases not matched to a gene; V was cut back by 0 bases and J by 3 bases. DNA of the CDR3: TGTGCCAGCAGCTTAGCCGATAACGACAGGGGGCGATTCTTGATCTACGAGCAGTACTTC. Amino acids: CASSLADNDRGRFLIYEQYF.

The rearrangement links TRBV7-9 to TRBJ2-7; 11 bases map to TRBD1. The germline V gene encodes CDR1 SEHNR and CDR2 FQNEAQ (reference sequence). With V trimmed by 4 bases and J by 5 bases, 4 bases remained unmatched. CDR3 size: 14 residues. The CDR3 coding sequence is TGTGCCAGCAGCTACGCGGACAGGGGGCACGAGCAGTACTTC. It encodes CASSYADRGHEQYF.

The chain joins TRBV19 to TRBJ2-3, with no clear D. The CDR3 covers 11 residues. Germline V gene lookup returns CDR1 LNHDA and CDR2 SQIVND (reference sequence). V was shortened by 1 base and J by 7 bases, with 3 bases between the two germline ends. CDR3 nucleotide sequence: TGTGCCAGTAGTATAGCAAATACGCAGTATTTT. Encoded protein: CASSIANTQYF.

The CDR3 DNA sequence: TGCGCCAGCAGCTGGGGGGACAGGGCCCTGAACACTGAAGCTTTCTTT. Encoded protein: CASSWGDRALNTEAFF. The chain carries TRBV5-1 and TRBJ1-1; 9 positions match TRBD1. The CDR3 spans 16 residues. Germline V gives CDR1 SGHRS, CDR2 YFSETQ. V gave up 3 bases and J gave up 0 bases; unmatched junction bases: 6.

CDR3 nucleotide sequence: TGTGCCAGCAGTTTATTTGGGCTGGACAGAGTGGGGACTGAAGCTTTCTTT. As protein: CASSLFGLDRVGTEAFF. V is TRBV27 and J is TRBJ1-1; the D gene is possibly TRBD1 (6 bases). The length of the CDR3 is 17 residues. Trimming stripped 1 base from V and 5 bases from J, with 20 bases between. Germline V gene sequence: CDR1 MNHEY, CDR2 SMNVEV (reference sequence).